This is a list of T cell receptor beta chains from one sample in a study of control samples from healthy donors and cancer patients. This table comes from immunoSEQ multiplex PCR, and its TCRdb copy is limited to in-frame clones, with some not included. The sample consists of 90,000 to 100,000 clones, around three quarters of them appearing once. The sequenced sample was blood. These receptors were taken from a woman between 25 and 40 years old in good health. Both conserved end residues are part of each CDR3. A D gene is named only where the DNA matches it firmly. Size tells how often a clone was seen (once, few, many) or the class of an expanded clone, and some rows leave it out.

>once|TRBV14|TRBJ2-1|NA|15
TGTGCCAGCAGCCAAGGAACAGGTGTAAACAATGAGCAGTTCTTC
CASSQGTGVNNEQFF
>NA|TRBV13|TRBJ2-2|NA|16
TGTGCCAGCAGCTTCTCCGGGCCTTCGGGGTCCGGGGAGCTGTTTTTT
CASSFSGPSGSGELFF
>once|TRBV12-3/TRBV12-4|TRBJ1-1|NA|12
TGTGCCAGCAGTTTAGTTCGGTCACAGGCTTTCTTT
CASSLVRSQAFF
>NA|TRBV5-8|TRBJ2-7|NA|16
TGTGCCAGCAGCTTTCCCGGTCCCGGGGGCGTCTACGAGCAGTACTTC
CASSFPGPGGVYEQYF
>once|TRBV9|TRBJ1-6|NA|14
TGTGCCAGCAACACAAACCCCTTTTTCGGACCCCTCCACTTT
CASNTNPFFGPLHF
>NA|TRBV11-2|TRBJ2-7|NA|15
TGTGCCAGCAGCTCAGGGTTGGTAGCGTCCTACGAGCAGTACTTC
CASSSGLVASYEQYF
>NA|TRBV6-6|TRBJ1-5|NA|15
TGTGCCAGCAGTTATGGCAGGGTAATCGATCAGCCCCAGCATTTT
CASSYGRVIDQPQHF
>NA|TRBV7-8|TRBJ2-2|TRBD1|17
TGTGCCAGCAGCTTCAAGCCGGGACAGGGGGCGACCGGGGAGCTGTTTTTT
CASSFKPGQGATGELFF
>once|TRBV24-1|TRBJ2-3|TRBD1|14
TGTGCCACCAGTAAGGGGGCTGTCACAGATACGCAGTATTTT
CATSKGAVTDTQYF
>NA|TRBV5-1|TRBJ1-5|TRBD1|15
TGCGCCAGCAGCTGGGGGACAGGTAATAATCAGCCCCAGCATTTT
CASSWGTGNNQPQHF
>NA|TRBV7-6|TRBJ2-2|NA|13
TGTGCCAGCAGCTCGATAGTGGACGGGGAGCTGTTTTTT
CASSSIVDGELFF
>NA|TRBV7-9|TRBJ2-2|NA|11
TGTGCCAGCAGAGACACCGGGGAGCTGTTTTTT
CASRDTGELFF
>NA|TRBV27|TRBJ1-2|TRBD1|16
TGTGCCAGCAGTTTAGTGGGGACAGGCCTTAACTATGGCTACACCTTC
CASSLVGTGLNYGYTF
>NA|TRBV20-1|TRBJ2-5|NA|11
TGCAGTGCTAAGGGGCAAGAGACCCAGTACTTC
CSAKGQETQYF
>NA|TRBV7-2|TRBJ2-3|NA|15
TGTGCCAGCAGCCAGGCGGGGCTTTTCGGAGATACGCAGTATTTT
CASSQAGLFGDTQYF
>NA|TRBV1|TRBJ1-6|NA|17
TGCACCAGCAGCCAACCAATGGACAGTAATCGGAATTCACCCCTCCACTTT
CTSSQPMDSNRNSPLHF
>NA|TRBV5-6|TRBJ1-2|NA|13
TGTGCCAGCAGCTTGGGACAGAACTATGGCTACACCTTC
CASSLGQNYGYTF
>NA|TRBV19|TRBJ1-1|NA|13
TGTGCCAGTAGTATTTTGGGGAACACTGAAGCTTTCTTT
CASSILGNTEAFF
>NA|TRBV6-5|TRBJ2-1|TRBD2|13
TGTGCCAGCAAAAGCGGGGGGAACGATGAGCAGTTCTTC
CASKSGGNDEQFF
>NA|TRBV15|TRBJ2-7|NA|15
TGTGCCACCAGCAGAGACCAGGGGCCCTCCTACGAGCAGTACTTC
CATSRDQGPSYEQYF
>NA|TRBV27|TRBJ1-5|NA|14
TGTGCCAGCAGCCTACAGGGTAGCAATCAGCCCCAGCATTTT
CASSLQGSNQPQHF
>NA|TRBV19|TRBJ1-3|TRBD1|16
TGTGCCAGTACTCCGGGACAGGGGGCGAGAGGAAACACCATATATTTT
CASTPGQGARGNTIYF
>NA|TRBV3-1/TRBV3-2|TRBJ1-2|NA|15
TGTGCCAGCAGCCAAGACAGGGGATCTACCTATGGCTACACCTTC
CASSQDRGSTYGYTF
>NA|TRBV9|TRBJ2-2|NA|15
TGTGCCAGCAGCGTAGGTGCAGGCTCCGTCGGGGAGCTGTTTTTT
CASSVGAGSVGELFF
>NA|TRBV7-2|TRBJ2-4|TRBD1|16
TGTGCCAGCAGCCCGCCTCCGGGACAGGGTGGCAGCATTCAGTACTTC
CASSPPPGQGGSIQYF
>NA|TRBV3-1/TRBV3-2|TRBJ2-3|NA|15
TGTGCCAGCAGCCAAAGGGTGGGCAGCACAGATACGCAGTATTTT
CASSQRVGSTDTQYF
>NA|TRBV21-1|TRBJ2-3|NA|16
TGTGCCAGCAGCAAAGCGCCGAGCGGGGCCACAGATACGCAGTATTTT
CASSKAPSGATDTQYF
>NA|TRBV9|TRBJ1-5|NA|15
TGTGCCAGCAGCTTATCCGGGAACTCCAATCAGCCCCAGCATTTT
CASSLSGNSNQPQHF
>NA|TRBV23-1|TRBJ1-4|NA|17
TGCGCCAGCAGTCAATCCCCGGCAGGGAAAGATAATGAAAAACTGTTTTTT
CASSQSPAGKDNEKLFF
>once|TRBV9|TRBJ2-1|TRBD2|15
TGTGCCAGCAGCGGGGGACTGGCGGGGGATAATGAGCAGTTCTTC
CASSGGLAGDNEQFF
>NA|TRBV9|TRBJ1-1|NA|14
TGTGCCAGCAGCTTAGGCCCTCCGAACACTGAAGCTTTCTTT
CASSLGPPNTEAFF
>NA|TRBV5-6|TRBJ1-3|NA|16
TGTGCCAGCAGCTTACGACAGTACTACTCTGGAAACACCATATATTTT
CASSLRQYYSGNTIYF
>few|TRBV10-3|TRBJ1-1|NA|12
TGTGCCATCGACAGCATGAACACTGAAGCTTTCTTT
CAIDSMNTEAFF
>NA|TRBV4-1|TRBJ2-1|TRBD1|15
TGCGCCAGCAGCCGACCGGGACAGGGTTACAATGAGCAGTTCTTC
CASSRPGQGYNEQFF
>NA|TRBV19|TRBJ2-1|TRBD2|15
TGTGCCAGTAGCCGTAGCGGGGGGCTTTACAATGAGCAGTTCTTC
CASSRSGGLYNEQFF
>NA|TRBV30|TRBJ1-3|NA|15
TGTGCCTGGGGACCCCAGGTCCTCTCTGGAAACACCATATATTTT
CAWGPQVLSGNTIYF
>NA|TRBV7-8|TRBJ2-1|NA|13
TGTGCCAGCAGTTTTGGGACCGACAATGAGCAGTTCTTC
CASSFGTDNEQFF
>NA|TRBV27|TRBJ1-2|NA|13
TGTGCCAGCGGATCGGGAACAAACTATGGCTACACCTTC
CASGSGTNYGYTF
>NA|TRBV27|TRBJ2-3|TRBD2|15
TGTGCCAGCAGGACTAGCGGGGGGGCAGGAGATACGCAGTATTTT
CASRTSGGAGDTQYF
>NA|TRBV6-5|TRBJ1-6|NA|13
TGTGCCAGCAGTACCCACAGGGTTTCACCCCTCCACTTT
CASSTHRVSPLHF
>NA|TRBV4-1|TRBJ2-3|TRBD2|17
TGCGCCAGCAGCCCACATGGGACTAGCGGTAACACAGATACGCAGTATTTT
CASSPHGTSGNTDTQYF
>NA|TRBV6-5|TRBJ2-3|TRBD2|15
TGTGCCAGCAGTTTCCGGCTAGCGGGGGTTGATACGCAGTATTTT
CASSFRLAGVDTQYF
>NA|TRBV7-2|TRBJ1-1|TRBD1|14
TGTGCCAGCAGCTTTAATACAGGGGGCACTGAAGCTTTCTTT
CASSFNTGGTEAFF
>NA|TRBV6-5|TRBJ1-1|NA|13
TGTGCCAGCAGTCGCCGGGTCGACACTGAAGCTTTCTTT
CASSRRVDTEAFF
>NA|TRBV21-1|TRBJ2-1|NA|16
TGTGCCAGCAGCAAAGGTAGGACAGTCACTGCGGTTGAGCAGTTCTTC
CASSKGRTVTAVEQFF
>NA|TRBV6-5|TRBJ2-1|TRBD2|16
TGTGCCAGCAGTTCTTCTCGGGGGGGGGCCTACAATGAGCAGTTCTTC
CASSSSRGGAYNEQFF
>NA|TRBV6-5|TRBJ1-5|NA|13
TGTGCCAGCATGTCAGGGTTAGGTCAGCCCCAGCATTTT
CASMSGLGQPQHF
>few|TRBV7-9|TRBJ2-7|TRBD2|16
TGTGCCAGCAGCCCACCTTGGACTAGCGGAACCTACGAGCAGTACTTC
CASSPPWTSGTYEQYF
>once|TRBV7-2|TRBJ2-7|NA|13
TGTGCCAGCAGCTTAGAGCAAGGCTACGAGCAGTACTTC
CASSLEQGYEQYF
>few|TRBV1|TRBJ1-2|NA|14
TGCACCAGCAGCTCTTTCCGGGCTAACTATGGCTACACCTTC
CTSSSFRANYGYTF
>NA|TRBV6-1|TRBJ2-7|NA|15
TGTGCCAGCAGTGAAGAGGAGGGGTCCACCTACGAGCAGTACTTC
CASSEEEGSTYEQYF
>NA|TRBV19|TRBJ1-3|TRBD1|22
TGTGCCAGTAGTATTAACGGCCGGGACAGGGGGCCAAACTGGCCTTCTGGAAACACCATATATTTT
CASSINGRDRGPNWPSGNTIYF